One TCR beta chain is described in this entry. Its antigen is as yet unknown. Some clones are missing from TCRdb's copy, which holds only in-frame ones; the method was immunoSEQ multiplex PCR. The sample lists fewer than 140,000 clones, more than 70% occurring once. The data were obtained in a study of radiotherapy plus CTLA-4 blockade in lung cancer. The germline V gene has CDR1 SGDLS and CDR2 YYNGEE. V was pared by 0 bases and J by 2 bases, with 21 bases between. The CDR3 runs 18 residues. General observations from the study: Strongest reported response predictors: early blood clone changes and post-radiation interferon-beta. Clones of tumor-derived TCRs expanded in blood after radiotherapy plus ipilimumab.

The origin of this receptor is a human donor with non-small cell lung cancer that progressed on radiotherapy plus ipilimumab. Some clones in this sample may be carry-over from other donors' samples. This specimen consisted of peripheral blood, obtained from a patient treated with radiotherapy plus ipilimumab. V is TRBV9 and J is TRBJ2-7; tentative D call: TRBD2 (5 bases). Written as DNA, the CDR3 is TGTGCCAGCAGCGTAGGGTTAAGTGAGGGAACCATCCCCTACGAGCAGTACTTC. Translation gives CASSVGLSEGTIPYEQYF. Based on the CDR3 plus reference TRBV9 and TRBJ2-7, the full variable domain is DSGVTQTPKHLITATGQRVTLRCSPRSGDLSVYWYQQSLDQGLQFLIQYYNGEERAKGNILERFSAQQFPDLHSELNLSSLELGDSALYFCASSVGLSEGTIPYEQYFGPGTRLTVT.